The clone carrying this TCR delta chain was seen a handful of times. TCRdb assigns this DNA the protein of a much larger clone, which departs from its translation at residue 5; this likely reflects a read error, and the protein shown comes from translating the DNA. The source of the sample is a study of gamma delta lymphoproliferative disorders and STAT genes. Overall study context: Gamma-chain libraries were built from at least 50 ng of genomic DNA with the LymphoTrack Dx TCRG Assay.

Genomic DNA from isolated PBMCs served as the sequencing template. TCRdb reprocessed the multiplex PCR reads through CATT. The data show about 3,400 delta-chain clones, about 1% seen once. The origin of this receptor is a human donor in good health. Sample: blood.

CDR3: CALGKGSYYAGGYLADKLIF. CDR3 nucleotides: TGTGCTCTTGGGAAGGGTTCCTATTATGCTGGGGGATACTTGGCCGATAAACTCATCTTT. V is TRDV1 and J is TRDJ1; 11 bases are shared with TRDD3. The J segment lost 3 bases and the V segment lost 5 bases, leaving 20 bases of the junction unmatched. Germline-derived CDR1 and CDR2 are TSWWSYY and QGS. The CDR3 is made up of 20 amino acids.